This TCR beta chain appears in the sequencing data of a study of blood T cell repertoires in COVID-19. Study background: Samples came from the United States, Italy and Spain, spanning acute and convalescent COVID-19. T cells, B-cell-depleted T cells, or PBMCs provided the cDNA or gDNA that served as material.

CDR1 is SGHVS and CDR2 is FNYEAQ in the germline V gene. This CDR3 contains 16 residues. J gave up 2 bases and V 5 bases, and 11 bases lay outside the gene matches. Study processing details: Estimation of nucleated cell counts was performed using reference gene primer amplification. Generated by immunoSEQ multiplex PCR, the TCRdb table keeps only in-frame clones and is missing some. V and J calls and clone size are given by that table; D and trimming were obtained from the DNA. The table shows 200,000 to 250,000 clones, with around 82% occurring only once. The sequenced material came from peripheral blood. This receptor was taken from a man aged 50 to 60 with active or convalescent COVID-19. The chain uses TRBV7-6 and TRBJ1-1, with TRBD1 matching over 7 bases. Here the CDR3 reads CASSRRAGTANTEAFF. CDR3 DNA: TGTGCCAGCAGCCGTAGAGCCGGGACAGCAAACACTGAAGCTTTCTTT.